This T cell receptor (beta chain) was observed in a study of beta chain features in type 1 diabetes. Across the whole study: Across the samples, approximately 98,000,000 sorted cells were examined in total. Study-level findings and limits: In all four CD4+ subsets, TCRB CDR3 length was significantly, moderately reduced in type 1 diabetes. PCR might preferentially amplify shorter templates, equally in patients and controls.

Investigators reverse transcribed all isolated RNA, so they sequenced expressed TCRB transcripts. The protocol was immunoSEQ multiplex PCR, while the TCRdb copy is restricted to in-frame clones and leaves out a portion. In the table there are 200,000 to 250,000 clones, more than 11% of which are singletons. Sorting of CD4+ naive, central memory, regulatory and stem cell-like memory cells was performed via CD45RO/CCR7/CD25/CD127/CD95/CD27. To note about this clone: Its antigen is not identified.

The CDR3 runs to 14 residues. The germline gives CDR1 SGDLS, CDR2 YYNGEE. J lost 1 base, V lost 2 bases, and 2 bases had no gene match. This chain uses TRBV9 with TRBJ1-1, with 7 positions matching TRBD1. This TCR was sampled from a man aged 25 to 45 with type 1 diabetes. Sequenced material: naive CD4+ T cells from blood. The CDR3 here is CASSVGTANTEAFF. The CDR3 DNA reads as TGTGCCAGCAGCGTCGGGACAGCGAACACTGAAGCTTTCTTT.